Here is one T cell receptor beta chain with its context. The junction does not match germline at one end; this may be a read error. Germline CDR1 ENHRY, CDR2 SYGVKD. CDR3 size: 14 residues. Alongside a J-beta primer mix, a sample-barcoded 5' primer served in a second PCR lasting 7 to 11 cycles. Each CDR3 protein gets one entry after TCRdb re-called the 5' RACE reads with MiXCR. The sample has 980,000 or so distinct CDR3 sequences, 48% seen once; the top ten hold roughly 12%. The data were taken from a study of blood T cells in healthy people across ages. Study information: Roughly one uniquely barcoded beta molecule per two T cells was captured.

Material for sequencing was blood. This TCR derives from a young man in good health. The chain joins TRBV10-3 to TRBJ2-2; TRBD2 is a possible D gene (6 bases). The CDR3 is CAITGESNTGELFF. CDR3 DNA: TGTGCCATCACGGGGGAATCGAACACCGGGGAGTTGTTTTTT.